Listed below are T cell receptor beta chains from one sample, sequenced in a study of Ad26.COV2.S vaccination and SARS-CoV-2 variants. The repertoire was sequenced with immunoSEQ multiplex PCR; TCRdb's copy has only in-frame clones and lacks some. This sample has some 250,000 clones; around 87% occur once, and the top ten carry roughly 10%. The source material was peripheral blood, sampled in a trial of Ad26.COV2.S vaccine versus placebo. These receptors came from a person aged 18-60 years who received the Ad26.COV2.S COVID-19 vaccine or a placebo. The CDR3 runs from the conserved cysteine through the conserved F or W. A D gene is named only where the DNA matches it firmly. Only part of the rows carry a size: once, few, many, or a class if the clone is expanded.

>TRBJ2-3|TRBV25-1|.|TRBD2
CASSETGTSTDTQYF
TGTGCCAGCAGTGAAACTGGGACTAGCACGGATACGCAGTATTTT
>TRBJ1-1|TRBV12-3/TRBV12-4|.|.
CASSPLRGFAFF
TGTGCCAGCAGTCCTCTAAGGGGCTTTGCTTTCTTT
>TRBJ2-6|TRBV28|.|TRBD1
CASSLWLSSDRAGANVLTF
TGTGCCAGCAGTTTATGGTTGTCGTCGGACAGGGCTGGGGCCAACGTCCTGACTTTC
>TRBJ1-6|TRBV9|.|TRBD1
CASSNSGGGSPLHF
TGTGCCAGCAGCAACTCAGGGGGCGGCTCACCCCTCCACTTT
>TRBJ1-2|TRBV18|.|.
CASSPNTF
TGTGCCAGCTCACCAAACACCTTC
>TRBJ2-7|TRBV4-3|.|TRBD1
CASSPVGQPYEQYF
TGCGCCAGCAGCCCCGTGGGACAGCCCTACGAGCAGTACTTC
>TRBJ1-5|TRBV18|.|TRBD1
CASSPQGALQPQHF
TGTGCCAGCTCACCTCAGGGGGCACTACAGCCCCAGCATTTT
>TRBJ2-7|TRBV7-9|.|.
CASSSINYEQYF
TGTGCCAGCAGCTCCATCAACTACGAGCAGTACTTC
>TRBJ2-1|TRBV7-2|.|TRBD2
CASSSLGTSGTGSYNEQFF
TGTGCCAGCAGCTCTCTAGGGACTAGCGGGACCGGCTCCTACAATGAGCAGTTCTTC
>TRBJ2-2|TRBV4-3|few|TRBD2
CASSQALLAANTGELFF
TGCGCCAGCAGCCAAGCTCTCCTAGCGGCTAACACCGGGGAGCTGTTTTTT
>TRBJ2-1|TRBV28|.|TRBD2
CASSFTVPGLAGGGEQFF
TGTGCCAGCAGTTTTACCGTTCCGGGACTAGCGGGAGGGGGTGAGCAGTTCTTC